These 2 T cell receptor beta chains share one sample of origin, sequenced in a study of OX40 agonist ivuxolimab in advanced cancers. Measured with immunoSEQ multiplex PCR; TCRdb has only the in-frame clones, and not every one. The data contain about 53,000 clones, 80% to 90% of them seen just once; the ten biggest clones take up about a tenth. Material: CD4+ or CD8+ T cells sorted from blood, obtained in a trial of the OX40 agonist ivuxolimab. All receptors derive from an adult with an advanced solid tumor such as melanoma, head and neck, liver or kidney cancer.

The chain links TRBV18 to TRBJ1-2, with 9 bases that match TRBD1. The CDR3 has 15 residues. Germline lookup yields CDR1 KGHSH and CDR2 LQKENI. With V trimmed by 3 bases and J by 5 bases, 7 bases remained unmatched. The CDR3 nucleotides read TGTGCCAGCTCACCGATTCCGGGACAGGGATATGGCTACACCTTC. It codes for CASSPIPGQGYGYTF.

The chain combines TRBV7-9 with TRBJ2-1; TRBD1 is a possible D gene (5 bases). Trimming took 0 bases from V and 7 from J, leaving 10 bases between them. Germline values: CDR1 SEHNR, CDR2 FQNEAQ (reference sequence). The CDR3 totals 14 residues. This CDR3 reads CASSLAAGLNEQFF. In nucleotides, the CDR3 is TGTGCCAGCAGCTTAGCGGCAGGGTTAAATGAGCAGTTCTTC. The entire variable domain, with the rest obtained from reference TRBV7-9 and TRBJ2-1, is as follows: DTGVSQNPRHKITKRGQNVTFRCDPISEHNRLYWYRQTLGQGPEFLTYFQNEAQLEKSRLLSDRFSAERPKGSFSTLEIQRTEQGDSAMYLCASSLAAGLNEQFFGPGTRLTVL.